The clone carrying this TCR beta chain has a count of ten or more. Its matching antigen is unknown. This sample's RNA came from whole unsorted tissue. This entry comes from a study of tumor and adjacent non-tumor tissue in lung cancer. Looking at the study overall: Samples averaged roughly 4.2 million productive TCRbeta reads each.

A modified ARM-PCR protocol with three rounds of nested PCR amplified TCRbeta. From the multiplex PCR reads, TCRdb called clonotypes with MiXCR, one entry per CDR3 protein. The table shows over 110,000 distinct CDR3 sequences, with approximately 66% occurring only once. Findings and limits, study-wide: Patients with more diverse tumor TCRs had worse survival.

This sequence was found in a man in his sixties with small cell lung cancer. Sequencing used lung tumor tissue.

For the CDR3, the DNA is TGCAGTGCTAGAGTCTCGACTAGCATAAGGAATGAGCAGTTCTTC. Amino acid sequence: CSARVSTSIRNEQFF. The V and J genes are TRBV20-1 and TRBJ2-1; 7 bases fit TRBD2. The CDR3 consists of 15 residues. Germline V gene lookup returns CDR1 DFQATT and CDR2 SNEGSKA (reference sequence). The trim removed 1 base at V and 7 bases at J, leaving 10 bases unmatched.